This T cell receptor beta chain was recovered during a study of T cell responses to AZD1222 COVID-19 vaccine. About this clone: The antigen remains unidentified.

Study-wide findings and caveats: Vaccination with two AZD1222 doses was followed by a rise in Spike-specific TCR breadth and depth. Clonal diversity may have been underestimated, and the donors were mostly white British, with more females than males.

CDR1 and CDR2 (germline): LGHNA, YSLEER. The ends were cut back, 0 bases at V and 5 bases at J, with 10 bases in the middle. The CDR3 runs 14 residues. The protocol was immunoSEQ multiplex PCR, while the TCRdb copy is restricted to in-frame clones and leaves out a portion. The table shows 100,000 to 150,000 clones, with 88% occurring only once. This TCR was sampled from an adult in good health. The V gene is TRBV4-3, the J gene TRBJ1-1; D remains unclear. The sequences come from peripheral blood, collected on day 0 of AZD1222 vaccination. CDR3 nucleotide sequence: TGCGCCAGCAGCCAAGAAAGTCGGGGAACTGAAGCTTTCTTT. Protein: CASSQESRGTEAFF.